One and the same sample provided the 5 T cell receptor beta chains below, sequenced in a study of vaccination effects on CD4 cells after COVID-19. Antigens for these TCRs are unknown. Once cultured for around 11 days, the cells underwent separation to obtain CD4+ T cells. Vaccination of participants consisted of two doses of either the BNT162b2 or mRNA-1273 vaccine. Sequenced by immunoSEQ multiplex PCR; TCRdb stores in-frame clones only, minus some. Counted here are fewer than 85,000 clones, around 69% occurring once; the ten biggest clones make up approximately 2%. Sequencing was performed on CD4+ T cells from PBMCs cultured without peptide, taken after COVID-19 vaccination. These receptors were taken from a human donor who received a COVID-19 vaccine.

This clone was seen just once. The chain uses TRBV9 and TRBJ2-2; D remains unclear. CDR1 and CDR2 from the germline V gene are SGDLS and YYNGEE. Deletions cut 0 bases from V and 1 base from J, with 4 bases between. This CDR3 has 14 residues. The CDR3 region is CASSVDLNTGELFF. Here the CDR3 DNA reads TGTGCCAGCAGCGTAGATCTGAACACCGGGGAGCTGTTTTTT.

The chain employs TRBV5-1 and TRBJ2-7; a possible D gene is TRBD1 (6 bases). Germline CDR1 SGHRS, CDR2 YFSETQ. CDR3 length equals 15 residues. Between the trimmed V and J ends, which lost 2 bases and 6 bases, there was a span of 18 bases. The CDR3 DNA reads TGCGCCAGCAGCTTAAGACCAGGGGAAAGGGGCGAGCAGTACGTC. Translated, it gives CASSLRPGERGEQYV.

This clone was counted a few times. The CDR3 DNA follows: TGCGCCAGCAGCCGCCTACAGGGGAATGAAAAACTGTTTTTT. This codes for CASSRLQGNEKLFF. This chain connects TRBV4-3 to TRBJ1-4, with 7 bases lining up with TRBD1. The CDR3 is 14 residues long. Trimming removed 4 bases from V and 5 bases from J; junction bases left unmatched: 4. CDR1 and CDR2 from the germline V gene are LGHNA and YSLEER.

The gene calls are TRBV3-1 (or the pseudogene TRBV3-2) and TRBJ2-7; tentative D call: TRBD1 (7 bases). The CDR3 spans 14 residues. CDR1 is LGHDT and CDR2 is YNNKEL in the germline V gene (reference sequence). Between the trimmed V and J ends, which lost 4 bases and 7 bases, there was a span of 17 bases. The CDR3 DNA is TGTGCCAGCAGCCGGGGGGACAGTCGACGGGAGCAGTACGTC. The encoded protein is CASSRGDSRREQYV.

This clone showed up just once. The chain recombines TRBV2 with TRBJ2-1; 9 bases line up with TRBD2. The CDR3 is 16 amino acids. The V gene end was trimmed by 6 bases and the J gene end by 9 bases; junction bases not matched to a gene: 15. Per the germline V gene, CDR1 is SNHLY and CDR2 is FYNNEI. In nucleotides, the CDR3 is TGTGCCAGCAGGACCCTAGCTGGCGGGGGGGCCGGTGAGCAGTTCTTC. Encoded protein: CASRTLAGGGAGEQFF.